The rows below give T cell receptor beta chains drawn from one sample of a study of blood T cell repertoires in COVID-19. Clones were read by immunoSEQ multiplex PCR, and TCRdb kept only the in-frame ones, dropping some. The table has about 120,000 clones, approximately 87% seen once. The specimen was peripheral blood. The source of these receptors is a woman in her forties or fifties with acute or convalescent COVID-19. Both conserved end residues are part of each CDR3. A row's size may be missing; if present it is once, few, many or a size class.

>TRBJ2-5|NA|TRBV11-3
CASTRGQETQYF
>TRBJ1-3|NA|TRBV9
CASSVDGYTIYF
>TRBJ1-1|NA|TRBV7-2
CASSPGDRSNTEAFF
>TRBJ1-1|NA|TRBV15
CATSRGGVANTEAFF
>TRBJ1-4|NA|TRBV6-2/TRBV6-3
CASSDRDRTNEKLFF
>TRBJ1-1|once|TRBV27
CASSLSIWNTEAFF
>TRBJ2-7|NA|TRBV19
CASSIRVEEQYF
>TRBJ1-2|NA|TRBV30
CAWVLGGISSGYTF
>TRBJ2-7|NA|TRBV10-3
CAISEDWGVGGYEQYF
>TRBJ1-4|NA|TRBV28
CASSLRPTNEKLFF
>TRBJ2-7|NA|TRBV11-3
CASSQGSKEQYF
>TRBJ2-7|once|TRBV30
CAWSASREQYF
>TRBJ1-1|NA|TRBV10-3
CAIRATGDSNTEAFF
>TRBJ1-5|NA|TRBV6-6
CASSQASTQPQHF
>TRBJ1-2|NA|TRBV6-2/TRBV6-3
CASSWQGNRYGYTF
>TRBJ2-5|NA|TRBV6-6
CASSYTGLVRETQYF
>TRBJ1-1|NA|TRBV7-8
CASKRGTGSKGTEAFF
>TRBJ1-1|NA|TRBV30
CAWEEARAAFF
>TRBJ2-2|NA|TRBV29-1
CSVRGPGGPNTGELFF
>TRBJ1-4|NA|TRBV3-1/TRBV3-2
CASSNTATNEKLFF
>TRBJ1-3|NA|TRBV7-6
CASSLGGLRRTSRGNTIYF
>TRBJ1-4|NA|TRBV5-6
CASSLGGQGSTNEKLFF
>TRBJ1-5|NA|TRBV7-2
CASSLFQGYSNQPQHF
>TRBJ2-5|NA|TRBV2
CATGQGLAHETQYF
>TRBJ2-1|NA|TRBV7-2
CASSLVEGRTYNEQFF
>TRBJ2-5|NA|TRBV19
CASSSSLPGEETQYF
>TRBJ1-5|NA|TRBV3-1/TRBV3-2
CASSQVLGNQPQHF
>TRBJ1-3|NA|TRBV29-1
CSVEVVKGGEGNTIYF
>TRBJ2-1|NA|TRBV4-3
CASSPGTGDPYNEQFF
>TRBJ1-2|NA|TRBV5-1
CASSSHGTGAYGYTF
>TRBJ2-3|NA|TRBV19
CASSMKGDSVTDTQYF
>TRBJ2-7|NA|TRBV12-3/TRBV12-4
CASSYTSYEQYF
>TRBJ1-2|NA|TRBV6-5
CASSTRTGTNYGYTF
>TRBJ1-2|NA|TRBV25-1
CASSASTGGYTF
>TRBJ1-2|NA|TRBV5-4
CASSPITGGNYGYTF
>TRBJ1-1|NA|TRBV6-5
CASWGGGTMNTEAFF
>TRBJ1-4|NA|TRBV7-9
CASSSPPRGEKLFF
>TRBJ1-3|once|TRBV7-2
CASSPLQGAGNTIYF
>TRBJ2-1|NA|TRBV29-1
CSVVSRGPYNEQFF
>TRBJ1-5|NA|TRBV3-1/TRBV3-2
CASSQVPGGNQPQHF
>TRBJ2-7|NA|TRBV6-2/TRBV6-3
CASSSSPDRGYEQYF
>TRBJ1-1|NA|TRBV9
CASSVQAMNTEAFF
>TRBJ2-7|NA|TRBV5-1
CASSLTSGYEQYF
>TRBJ1-2|NA|TRBV5-4
CASSSGQFNYGYTF
>TRBJ1-2|NA|TRBV6-5
CASSYSTGGSGYGYTF
>TRBJ1-2|NA|TRBV24-1
CATSERGGSGGYTF
>TRBJ1-1|NA|TRBV2
CASSELDTTEAFF
>TRBJ2-7|NA|TRBV18
CASSREGDEQYF
>TRBJ2-3|NA|TRBV18
CASSPAGTTRTQYF
>TRBJ1-2|NA|TRBV28
CASRGGYGYTF
>TRBJ2-1|NA|TRBV11-3
CASSHGRENNEQFF